This TCR beta chain was sequenced during a study of blood T cell repertoires in COVID-19. Enrolment of Seattle patients took place during active infection, and they were followed longitudinally. Under the authors' procedure: Nucleated cell counts were estimated from reference gene primer amplification. Produced via immunoSEQ multiplex PCR; TCRdb's table is partial and in-frame only. From that table come the V and J calls and clone size; the DNA was used to work out D and trimming. The sample shows 9,500 to 15,000 clones, more than 65% of them seen only once. The ends lost 5 bases at V and 2 bases at J; junction bases unmatched: 13. The CDR3 spans 18 residues. CDR1 is MDHEN, CDR2 SYDVKM, per germline.

The receptor's source is a man in his 60s with COVID-19, enrolled during active disease. Sequencing input: peripheral blood. This chain links TRBV28 with TRBJ1-3; 9 positions match TRBD1. CDR3 bases: TGTGCCAGCAGTCCTATTGGCCCCCGGGACAGGGCTGGAAACACCATATATTTT. As protein: CASSPIGPRDRAGNTIYF.